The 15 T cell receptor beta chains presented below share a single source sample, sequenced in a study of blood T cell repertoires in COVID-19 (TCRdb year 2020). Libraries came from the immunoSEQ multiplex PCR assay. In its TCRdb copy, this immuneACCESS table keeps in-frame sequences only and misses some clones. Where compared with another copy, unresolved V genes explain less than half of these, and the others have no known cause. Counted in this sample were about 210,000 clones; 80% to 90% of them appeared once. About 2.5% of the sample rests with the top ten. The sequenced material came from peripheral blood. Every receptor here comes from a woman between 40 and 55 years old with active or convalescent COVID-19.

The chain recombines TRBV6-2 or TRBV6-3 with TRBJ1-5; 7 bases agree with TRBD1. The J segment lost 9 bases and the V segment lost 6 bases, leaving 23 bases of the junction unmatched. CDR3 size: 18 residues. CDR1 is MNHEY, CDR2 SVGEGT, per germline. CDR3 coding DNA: TGTGCCAGCAGCGAAACCCGACCCGGGACAGAAGGTGTAACGCCCCAGCATTTT. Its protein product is CASSETRPGTEGVTPQHF.

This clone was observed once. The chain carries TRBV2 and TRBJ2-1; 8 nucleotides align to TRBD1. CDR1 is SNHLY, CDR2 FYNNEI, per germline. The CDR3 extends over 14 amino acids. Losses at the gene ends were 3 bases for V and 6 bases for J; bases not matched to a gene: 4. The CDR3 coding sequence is TGTGCCAGCAGTGAGGCACAGGGGGGCAATGAGCAGTTCTTC. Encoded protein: CASSEAQGGNEQFF.

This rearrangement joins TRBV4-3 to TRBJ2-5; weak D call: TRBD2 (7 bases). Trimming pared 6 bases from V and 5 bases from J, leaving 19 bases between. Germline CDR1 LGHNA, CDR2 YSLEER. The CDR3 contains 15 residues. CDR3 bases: TGCGCCAGCAGTCTTGCTTGGGGGGGCCGGGAGACCCAGTACTTC. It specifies CASSLAWGGRETQYF.

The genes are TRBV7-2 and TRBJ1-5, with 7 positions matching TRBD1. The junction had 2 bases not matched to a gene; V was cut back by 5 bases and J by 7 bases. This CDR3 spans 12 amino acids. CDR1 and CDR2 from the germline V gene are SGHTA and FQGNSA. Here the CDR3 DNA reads TGTGCCAGCAGCGGAGGGGGCCAGCCCCAGCATTTT. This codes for CASSGGGQPQHF.

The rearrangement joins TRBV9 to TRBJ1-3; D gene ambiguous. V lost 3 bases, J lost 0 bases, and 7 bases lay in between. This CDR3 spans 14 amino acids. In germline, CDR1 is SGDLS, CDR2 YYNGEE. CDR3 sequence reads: CASSAGFSGNTIYF. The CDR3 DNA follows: TGTGCCAGCAGCGCGGGATTCTCTGGAAACACCATATATTTT.

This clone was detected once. CDR3 amino acids: CASSLWGQGGYGYTF. The CDR3 DNA follows: TGTGCCAGCAGCCTGTGGGGACAGGGAGGCTATGGCTACACCTTC. The V call is TRBV9, the J call TRBJ1-2; 9 nucleotides match TRBD1. V was pared by 4 bases and J by 4 bases, with 8 bases of the junction left unmatched. There are 15 residues in the CDR3. Germline values: CDR1 SGDLS, CDR2 YYNGEE.

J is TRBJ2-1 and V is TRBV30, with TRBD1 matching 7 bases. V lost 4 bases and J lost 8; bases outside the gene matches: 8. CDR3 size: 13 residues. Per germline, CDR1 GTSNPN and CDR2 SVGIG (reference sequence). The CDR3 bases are TGTGCCTGGAACCGAGACAGGGTCGATGAGCAGTTCTTC. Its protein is CAWNRDRVDEQFF. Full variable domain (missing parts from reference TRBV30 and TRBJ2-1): SQTIHQWPATLVQPVGSPLSLECTVEGTSNPNLYWYRQAAGRGLQLLFYSVGIGQISSEVPQNLSASRPQDRQFILSSKKLLLSDSGFYLCAWNRDRVDEQFFGPGTRLTVL.

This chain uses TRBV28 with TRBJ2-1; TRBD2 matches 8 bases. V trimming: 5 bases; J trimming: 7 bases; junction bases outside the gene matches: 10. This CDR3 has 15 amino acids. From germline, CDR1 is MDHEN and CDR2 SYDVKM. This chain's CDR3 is CASSPGGASGNEQFF. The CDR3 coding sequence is TGTGCCAGCAGTCCCGGGGGGGCCTCTGGAAATGAGCAGTTCTTC.

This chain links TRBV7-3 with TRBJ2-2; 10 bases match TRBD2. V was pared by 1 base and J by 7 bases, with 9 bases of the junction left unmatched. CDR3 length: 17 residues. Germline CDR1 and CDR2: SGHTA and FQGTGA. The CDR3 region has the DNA TGTGCCAGCAGCTTAAGTTTGGCTAGCGGGAGTGTCGGGGAGCTGTTTTTT. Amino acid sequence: CASSLSLASGSVGELFF.

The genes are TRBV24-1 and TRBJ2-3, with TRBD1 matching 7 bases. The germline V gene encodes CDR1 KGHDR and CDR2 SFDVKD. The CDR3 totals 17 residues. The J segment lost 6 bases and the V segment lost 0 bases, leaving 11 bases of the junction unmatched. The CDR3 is CATSDLGQGEKSDTQYF. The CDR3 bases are TGTGCCACCAGTGATTTGGGGCAGGGGGAAAAGTCGGATACGCAGTATTTT.

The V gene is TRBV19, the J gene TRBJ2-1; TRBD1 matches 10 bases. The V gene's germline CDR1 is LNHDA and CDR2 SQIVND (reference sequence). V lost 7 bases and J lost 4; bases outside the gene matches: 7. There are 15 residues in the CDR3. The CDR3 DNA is TGTGCCAGTACCGTGACAGGGGGCCTTTACAATGAGCAGTTCTTC. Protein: CASTVTGGLYNEQFF.

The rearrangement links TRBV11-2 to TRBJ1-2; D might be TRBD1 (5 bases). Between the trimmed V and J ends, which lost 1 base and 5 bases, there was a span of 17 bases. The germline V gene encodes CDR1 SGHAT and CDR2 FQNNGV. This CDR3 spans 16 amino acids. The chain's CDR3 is CASSLARGAGLYGYTF. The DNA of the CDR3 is TGTGCCAGCAGCTTAGCCCGCGGGGCGGGGTTGTATGGCTACACCTTC.

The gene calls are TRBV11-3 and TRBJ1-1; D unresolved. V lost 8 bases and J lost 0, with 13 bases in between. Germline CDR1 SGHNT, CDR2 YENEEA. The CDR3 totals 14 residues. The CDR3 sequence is CASAINSLNTEAFF. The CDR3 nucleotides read TGTGCCAGCGCGATTAATAGCCTGAACACTGAAGCTTTCTTT.

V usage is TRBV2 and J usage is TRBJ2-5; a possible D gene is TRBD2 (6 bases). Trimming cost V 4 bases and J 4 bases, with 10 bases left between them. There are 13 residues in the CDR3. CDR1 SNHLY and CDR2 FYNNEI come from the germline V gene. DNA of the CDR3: TGTGCCAGCAGTGTCGGGGGAGGAGAGACCCAGTACTTC. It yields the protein CASSVGGGETQYF. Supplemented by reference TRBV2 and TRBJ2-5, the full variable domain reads EPEVTQTPSHQVTQMGQEVILRCVPISNHLYFYWYRQILGQKVEFLVSFYNNEISEKSEIFDDQFSVERPDGSNFTLKIRSTKLEDSAMYFCASSVGGGETQYFGPGTRLLVL.

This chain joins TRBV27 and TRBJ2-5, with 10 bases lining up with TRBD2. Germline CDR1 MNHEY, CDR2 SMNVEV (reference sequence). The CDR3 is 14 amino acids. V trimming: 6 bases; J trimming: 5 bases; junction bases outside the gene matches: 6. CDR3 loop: CASRAAGGHETQYF. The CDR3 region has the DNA TGTGCCAGCAGAGCAGCGGGGGGGCACGAGACCCAGTACTTC.